This is a list of T cell receptor beta chains from one sample in a study of blood T cell repertoires in COVID-19. Assay: immunoSEQ multiplex PCR; the TCRdb copy retains only in-frame clones and omits some. The sample carries 90,000 to 150,000 clones, 79% recorded once. Sequencing used peripheral blood. These receptors were taken from an elderly woman with acute or convalescent COVID-19. Both conserved end residues are part of each CDR3. A D gene is named only where the DNA matches it firmly. Part of the rows lack a size; the others show once, few, many or a class for expanded clones.

size: .
V: TRBV10-3
J: TRBJ1-3
D: TRBD1
DNA: TGTGCCATCCGCTCAGAACAGGGGTCTGGAAACACCATATATTTT
CDR3: CAIRSEQGSGNTIYF

size: once
V: TRBV9
J: TRBJ1-2
D: .
DNA: TGTGCCAGCAGCGTCGACAGCTATGGCTACACCTTC
CDR3: CASSVDSYGYTF

size: .
V: TRBV19
J: TRBJ2-1
D: TRBD2
DNA: TGTGCCAGTAGTAGCGGGACTAGCGGGAGGAATGAGCAGTTCTTC
CDR3: CASSSGTSGRNEQFF

size: few
V: TRBV30
J: TRBJ1-5
D: TRBD1
DNA: TGTGCCTGGAGTGACCTGACAGGGGGCAATCAGCCCCAGCATTTT
CDR3: CAWSDLTGGNQPQHF

size: once
V: TRBV5-1
J: TRBJ1-4
D: .
DNA: TGCGCCAGCAGGCCCAGTGCTGCAACTAATGAAAAACTGTTTTTT
CDR3: CASRPSAATNEKLFF

size: .
V: TRBV6-5
J: TRBJ2-7
D: .
DNA: TGTGCCAGCAGTCAGATTGGCTACGAGCAGTACTTC
CDR3: CASSQIGYEQYF

size: .
V: TRBV5-6
J: TRBJ1-1
D: .
DNA: TGTGCCAGCAGCTTCGGGGGGAACACTGAAGCTTTCTTT
CDR3: CASSFGGNTEAFF

size: .
V: TRBV4-3
J: TRBJ2-1
D: .
DNA: TGCGCCAGCAGCCAAGATATCGGGAGAAATGAGCAGTTCTTC
CDR3: CASSQDIGRNEQFF

size: .
V: TRBV5-5
J: TRBJ2-1
D: .
DNA: TGTGCCAGCAGCTTGGTTCAGTGGGGCCTAAATGAGCAGTTCTTC
CDR3: CASSLVQWGLNEQFF

size: .
V: TRBV15
J: TRBJ2-1
D: TRBD2
DNA: TGTGCCACCCGGCAAGCGGGAGCCTACAATGAGCAGTTCTTC
CDR3: CATRQAGAYNEQFF

size: .
V: TRBV5-1
J: TRBJ2-7
D: TRBD1
DNA: TGCGCCAGCAGCTCTAACGTAGCAGGGGGCTTGGGGTTCTACGAGCAGTACTTC
CDR3: CASSSNVAGGLGFYEQYF

size: .
V: TRBV28
J: TRBJ1-4
D: TRBD1
DNA: TGTGCCAGCAGTTTAGGGACAGTTTTGAGCCGTGATGAAAAACTGTTTTTT
CDR3: CASSLGTVLSRDEKLFF